This T cell receptor beta chain was recorded in a study of regulatory T cells in long-lasting Graves disease. A note on this clonotype: Possible read error: a much larger clone is one base away.

The CDR3 loop spans 14 amino acids. J gave up 2 bases and V 8 bases, and 9 bases lay outside the gene matches. Per germline, CDR1 SNHLY and CDR2 FYNNEI. Construction of TCR beta libraries relied on iRepertoire HTBI primers and on Arm-PCR targeting CDR3 regions. TCRdb processed the multiplex PCR reads anew with MiXCR; each CDR3 protein has one entry. The sample includes hundreds of thousands of distinct CDR3 sequences, roughly 21% of them seen just once. Time point given: persistent/refractory GD, antithyroid drugs over 5 years with positive TRAb. PBMCs provided the RNA from which the TCR library was made.

The source is a female donor with Graves disease. The sample in question was peripheral blood mononuclear cells (PBMCs), obtained when the disease was refractory, from a patient treated with antithyroid drugs. The V gene is TRBV2, the J gene TRBJ2-7; 7 bases are a match to TRBD1. The CDR3 is CASGPGTAAYEQYF. CDR3 coding DNA: TGTGCCAGCGGCCCCGGGACAGCTGCCTACGAGCAGTACTTC.